A single sample is the source of the 18 T cell receptor beta chains below, sequenced in a study of T-cell reconstitution after alpha-beta-depleted transplantation in children. Using unique molecular identifiers, the investigators prepared the TCRbeta library. TCRdb reanalysed the PCR reads using MiXCR and keeps one entry per CDR3 protein. The sample holds 200,000 to 250,000 distinct CDR3 sequences, around 9.2% seen once. The sequencing used PBMCs, mostly from graft donor cells, collected 360 days after TCRalphabeta/CD19-depleted stem cell transplant. The receptor source for this set is a male patient aged 2 to 10 who had a stem cell transplant for acute myeloid leukemia, so the T cells may come from the graft donor.

The chain is built from TRBV9 and TRBJ2-1; TRBD2 matches 8 bases. Germline V lookup: CDR1 SGDLS, CDR2 YYNGEE. Trimming at V came to 0 bases and at J to 2 bases, leaving 1 base not matched to a gene. CDR3 length: 15 amino acids. CDR3 amino acids: CASSVEAGAYNEQFF. DNA for the CDR3: TGTGCCAGCAGCGTAGAAGCGGGAGCCTACAATGAGCAGTTCTTC.

This clonotype was seen ten or more times. V and J are TRBV20-1 and TRBJ2-2, with no clear D. Trimming took 4 bases from V and 7 from J, leaving 7 bases between them. Germline-derived CDR1 and CDR2 are DFQATT and SNEGSKA (reference sequence). There are 11 residues in the CDR3. The CDR3 nucleotides are TGCAGTGCTAAGGATGTCGGGGAGCTGTTTTTT. Translation: CSAKDVGELFF.

This clonotype turned up a few times. This chain connects TRBV28 to TRBJ2-1, with D possibly TRBD1 on 5 matching bases. This CDR3 has 13 residues. V shed 2 bases and J shed 5 bases, with 7 bases lying between them. Germline assignment: CDR1 MDHEN and CDR2 SYDVKM. CDR3: CASSLPGNNEQFF. The DNA of the CDR3 is TGTGCCAGCAGTTTACCAGGGAACAATGAGCAGTTCTTC.

This clonotype was detected only a few times. This chain connects TRBV10-3 to TRBJ2-7; perhaps TRBD2 as D (7 bases). The CDR3 length is 14 residues. The germline gives CDR1 ENHRY, CDR2 SYGVKD. Trimming pared 8 bases from V and 3 bases from J, leaving 17 bases between. The CDR3 here is CAIARGAGSYEQYF. The CDR3 nucleotides read TGTGCCATCGCCCGGGGGGCAGGGAGCTACGAGCAGTACTTC.

This clonotype was detected ten times or more. The chain employs TRBV12-3 or TRBV12-4 and TRBJ1-5; 7 bases align to TRBD1. This CDR3 is 16 amino acids long. The J segment lost 0 bases and the V segment lost 5 bases, leaving 7 bases of the junction unmatched. The CDR3 bases are TGTGCCAGCAGTCCGGGGTCAGGGGGTAGCAATCAGCCCCAGCATTTT. Its translation is CASSPGSGGSNQPQHF.

The chain combines TRBV23-1 with TRBJ2-2, with TRBD1 matching 7 bases. Being an ORF, TRBV23-1 has a function that is uncertain. The CDR3 extends over 15 amino acids. V lost 6 bases to trimming and J lost 8 bases; unmatched junction nucleotides: 12. CDR3 DNA sequence: TGCGCCAGCAGCGCGGTGACAGGGTCCCCAGGGGAGCTGTTTTTT. It translates to CASSAVTGSPGELFF.

V and J are TRBV15 and TRBJ2-7; D gene uncertain. V dropped 3 bases and J dropped 9 bases, with 15 bases sitting between them. Looked up from germline, CDR1 is LNHNV and CDR2 is YYDKDF (reference sequence). The CDR3 contains 13 residues. CDR3 sequence reads: CATSSGRPGRQYF. The CDR3 DNA sequence: TGTGCCACCAGCAGTGGCCGCCCCGGAAGGCAGTACTTC.

This chain connects TRBV4-1 to TRBJ2-5; D is unclear. In germline, CDR1 is MGHRA, CDR2 YSYEKL. The CDR3 is 14 amino acids. With 0 bases removed from V and 7 bases from J, the gap between germline ends came to 12 bases. CDR3 loop: CASSQEEFLGTQYF. CDR3 nucleotides: TGCGCCAGCAGCCAAGAAGAGTTTCTGGGGACCCAGTACTTC.

The chain uses TRBV4-3 and TRBJ1-2, with no clear D. In germline, CDR1 is LGHNA, CDR2 YSLEER. V was pared by 0 bases and J by 4 bases, with 6 bases between. This CDR3 is built from 13 residues. CDR3 bases: TGCGCCAGCAGCCAAGACGGCCTCTATGGCTACACCTTC. This encodes CASSQDGLYGYTF.

This clonotype was seen ten or more times. The V call is TRBV29-1, the J call TRBJ2-1; 8 bases are shared with TRBD2. Trimming cost V 6 bases and J 5 bases; bases outside gene matches: 12. Germline V gene sequence: CDR1 SQVTM, CDR2 ANQGSEA. This CDR3 is built from 15 residues. The CDR3 sequence: CSVGILLAAHNEQFF. Written as DNA, the CDR3 is TGCAGCGTCGGGATCCTACTAGCGGCACACAATGAGCAGTTCTTC.

In this sample, this clonotype turned up a few times. The chain carries TRBV10-3 and TRBJ2-2, with a tentative D call TRBD2 (5 bases). The CDR3 loop spans 14 amino acids. Germline loops: CDR1 ENHRY, CDR2 SYGVKD. V was shortened by 2 bases and J by 7 bases, with 11 bases between the two germline ends. In nucleotides, the CDR3 is TGTGCCATCAGTGAGGGCCCACGGGGCGGGGAGCTGTTTTTT. Protein sequence: CAISEGPRGGELFF.

This clonotype has ten or more counts. This chain joins TRBV12-3 or TRBV12-4 and TRBJ2-2; TRBD1 agrees at 9 bases. The CDR3 has 14 residues. The junction had 7 bases not matched to a gene; V was cut back by 6 bases and J by 8 bases. The CDR3 here is CASSYTGGKGELFF. CDR3 DNA sequence: TGTGCCAGCAGCTACACAGGGGGCAAAGGGGAGCTGTTTTTT.

In this sample, this clonotype turned up many times. The chain couples TRBV9 to TRBJ2-3; either TRBD1 or TRBD2 may fit D (5 bases each). The ends were cut back, 3 bases at V and 5 bases at J, with 16 bases in the middle. The CDR3 is made up of 15 amino acids. CDR1 and CDR2 (germline): SGDLS, YYNGEE. The CDR3 bases are TGTGCCAGCAGCGCCGGAAGTCGGGGCGGAGATACGCAGTATTTT. This encodes CASSAGSRGGDTQYF.

The rearrangement links TRBV4-2 to TRBJ2-1; D is possibly TRBD2 (6 bases). The CDR3 runs to 16 residues. Trimming took off 4 bases at V and 4 bases at J, with 17 bases between the two ends. CDR1 and CDR2 from the germline V gene are LGHNA and YNFKEQ. This chain's CDR3 is CASSPSWREGYNEQFF. DNA of the CDR3: TGTGCCAGCAGCCCATCCTGGCGGGAAGGTTACAATGAGCAGTTCTTC.

V usage is TRBV6-5 and J usage is TRBJ1-2; D possibly corresponds to TRBD1 (6 bases). Germline V gene lookup returns CDR1 MNHEY and CDR2 SVGAGI. Trimming took 0 bases from V and 4 from J, leaving 18 bases between them. There are 17 residues in the CDR3. Here the CDR3 reads CASSYSITGHPGYGYTF. CDR3 nucleotide sequence: TGTGCCAGCAGTTACTCGATTACGGGACACCCAGGCTATGGCTACACCTTC.

This clonotype has just a few counts. The chain carries TRBV4-3 and TRBJ1-2, with 7 bases fitting TRBD1. CDR3 length: 14 amino acids. V was clipped by 4 bases and J by 3 bases; unmatched bases: 5. Germline assignment: CDR1 LGHNA and CDR2 YSLEER. CDR3 protein: CASSLLGTDYGYTF. CDR3 sequence (DNA): TGCGCCAGCAGCCTCCTCGGGACAGACTATGGCTACACCTTC.

This clonotype came up many times. The rearrangement uses TRBV20-1 and TRBJ2-2; D remains unclear. The CDR3 runs to 13 residues. Germline CDR1 is DFQATT and CDR2 is SNEGSKA (reference sequence). Trimming shortened V by 1 base and J by 5 bases, and 8 bases separated the two germline ends. The CDR3 DNA reads TGCAGTGCTAGAGGACTCCGAACCGGGGAGCTGTTTTTT. It yields the protein CSARGLRTGELFF.

This clonotype has only a few counts. V and J are TRBV2 and TRBJ2-1; 11 nucleotides line up with TRBD2. This CDR3 contains 14 residues. V shed 8 bases, J shed 9 bases, and the junction held 9 bases outside the gene matches. CDR1 and CDR2 (germline): SNHLY, FYNNEI. In DNA form, the CDR3 reads TGTGCCAGCCGCGGGACTAGCGGTTTCGGTGAGCAGTTCTTC. Translation: CASRGTSGFGEQFF.